The entry that follows covers one TCR beta chain sequence. PCR amplification relied on 60 Vbeta primers (plus 13 Jbeta primers). Sequenced by immunoSEQ multiplex PCR; TCRdb stores in-frame clones only, minus some. The sample records roughly 60,000 clones, less than 85% being singletons. This sample is part of a study of cytomegalovirus exposure and HLA in healthy donors. CDR1 is SQVTM, CDR2 ANQGSEA, per germline. The CDR3 totals 16 residues. J lost 9 bases, V lost 7 bases, and 15 bases had no gene match. Sequenced sample: PBMCs. The chain couples TRBV29-1 to TRBJ2-1; 13 bases fit TRBD2. The origin of this receptor is a woman aged 25 to 45 in good health and CMV-seronegative. The CDR3 DNA follows: TGCAGCGCCACCTGGGTGAGACTAGCGGGAGGCCTTGAGCAGTTCTTC. Its protein is CSATWVRLAGGLEQFF.